This TCR beta chain is from a study of T cells in women clearing cervical HPV infection. Whole-study context: Donors had HPV16-related CIN3 or worse; 2 had invasive cancer. Overall study findings and caveats: Controls had more TRBV6-7 (0.16%) than cases (about 0.11%).

Method: immunoSEQ multiplex PCR; TCRdb's copy keeps in-frame clones and lacks some. In all, the sample yields 14,000 or so clones. As concerns this clone: Its antigen is unidentified. The DNA ends 3 residues before the CDR3 does, and the rest of the CDR3 is filled in from the germline J gene.

The V and J ends lost 2 bases and 3 bases respectively, with 11 bases between them. The CDR3 is 15 residues long. Germline assignment: CDR1 DFQATT and CDR2 SNEGSKA (reference sequence). Material for sequencing was blood buffy coat. The chain couples TRBV20-1 to TRBJ1-6, with a possible D match to TRBD1 (5 bases). This receptor was obtained from a woman between 18 and 70 years old with a cervical HPV16 infection that either progressed to CIN3+ or cleared (not recorded which). Partial CDR3 DNA: TGCAGTGCTAGAAGGGGAGTTGGCTATAATTCACCC. Amino acid sequence: CSARRGVGYNSP. The whole CDR3 reads CSARRGVGYNSPLHF.